What follows describes a single T cell receptor beta chain. Its antigen remains unknown. TCRdb used MiXCR to reprocess the 5' RACE reads, holding one entry per CDR3 protein. The profile shows approximately 350,000 distinct CDR3 sequences, over 10% of them singletons. The data were obtained in a study of T-cell memory formation after mild COVID-19. Overall study findings and caveats: Researchers found some responding clones in pre-infection memory, a sign that cross-reactive memory joined.

The sample was PBMCs or a T cell subset sorted from them (not recorded which). The source is a young man who had mild COVID-19 (a few samples of this study predate the infection). Cell type and time point are not known.

In nucleotides, the CDR3 is TGCGCCAGCAGCCAAGGGCTAGCGGGGGAGAGGGCCCAGTACTTC. Amino acids: CASSQGLAGERAQYF. The chain joins TRBV4-3 to TRBJ2-5; 10 nucleotides align to TRBD2. The CDR3 extends over 15 amino acids. V was pared by 1 base and J by 9 bases, with 8 bases of the junction left unmatched. Germline CDR1 and CDR2: LGHNA and YSLEER.